This T cell receptor (beta chain) is from a study of cytomegalovirus exposure and HLA in healthy donors. Study-level background: A prior study identified just under 120 million unique TCR beta sequences from about 200 million T cells. Study conclusions and caveats: In a later analysis, parvovirus B19, influenza, CMV and Epstein-Barr virus appeared linked to several top co-occurrence clusters.

As regards this clone: The antigen is unknown.

It was with 60 Vbeta and 13 Jbeta primers that the PCR ran. Method: immunoSEQ multiplex PCR; TCRdb's copy keeps in-frame clones and lacks some. The sample shows about 300,000 clones, more than 80% of them seen only once. The V gene's germline CDR1 is SNHLY and CDR2 FYNNEI. This CDR3 region has 13 residues. After removal of 10 bases from V and 5 bases from J, the junction contained 6 bases not matched to a gene. The receptor's source is a middle-aged man in good health and CMV-seropositive. Sequenced material: PBMCs. The chain uses TRBV2 and TRBJ2-2; 8 nucleotides match TRBD2. CDR3 region: CATRGGETGELFF. The DNA for the CDR3 is TGTGCCACCCGGGGGGGGGAAACCGGGGAGCTGTTTTTT.